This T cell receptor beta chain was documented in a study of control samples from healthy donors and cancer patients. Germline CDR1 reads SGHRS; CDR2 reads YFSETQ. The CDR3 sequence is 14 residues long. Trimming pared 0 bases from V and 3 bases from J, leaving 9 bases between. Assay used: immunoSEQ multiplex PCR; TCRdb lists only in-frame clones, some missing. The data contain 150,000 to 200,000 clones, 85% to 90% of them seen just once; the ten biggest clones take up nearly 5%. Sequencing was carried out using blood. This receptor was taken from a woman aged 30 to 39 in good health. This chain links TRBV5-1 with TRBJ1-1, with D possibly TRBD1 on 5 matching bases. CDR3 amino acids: CASSLAPGYTEAFF. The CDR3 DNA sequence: TGCGCCAGCAGCTTGGCCCCAGGGTACACTGAAGCTTTCTTT.